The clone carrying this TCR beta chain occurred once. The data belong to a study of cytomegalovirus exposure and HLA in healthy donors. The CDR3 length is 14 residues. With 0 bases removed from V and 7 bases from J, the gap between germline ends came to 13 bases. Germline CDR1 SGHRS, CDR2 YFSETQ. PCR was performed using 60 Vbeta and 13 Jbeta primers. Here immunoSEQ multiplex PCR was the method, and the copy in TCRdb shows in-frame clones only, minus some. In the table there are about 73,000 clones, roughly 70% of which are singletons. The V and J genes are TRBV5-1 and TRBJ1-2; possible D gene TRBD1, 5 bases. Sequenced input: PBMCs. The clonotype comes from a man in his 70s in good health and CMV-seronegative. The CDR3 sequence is CASSLVQGSSGYTF. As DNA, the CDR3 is TGCGCCAGCAGCTTGGTGCAGGGTTCGAGTGGCTACACCTTC.